This T cell receptor (beta chain) comes out of a study of T cells in Graves' hyperthyroidism and ophthalmopathy (dated by TCRdb to between 2018 and 2021). Study-level background: TCR V-J signatures able to tell the groups apart were searched for in a discovery cohort of approximately 95 patients, of whom roughly 42 had Graves' ophthalmopathy and roughly 58 had stable Graves' hyperthyroidism. Thyroid tissue and blood T-cell repertoires from several Graves' hyperthyroidism patients were also compared in the study. Following sampling, methimazole starting at 30 mg daily was given to hyperthyroidism patients, and high-dose intravenous methylprednisolone was given to ophthalmopathy patients. The paper reports TCR Vbeta CDR3 sequencing of approximately 130 peripheral blood samples: around 41 ophthalmopathy, around 80 hyperthyroidism and 17 progressor patients. For training and testing, the 100 or so patients in the discovery cohort were randomly divided in a 7:3 ratio. An independent validation cohort of around 20 hyperthyroidism patients and roughly 16 patients who later progressed to ophthalmopathy tested prospective prediction of ophthalmopathy.

Amplification of TCR beta CDR3 regions was carried out from RNA transcripts. For the first round of RT-PCR on the TCR CDR3, the HTBI primer set was used together with the Qiagen OneStep RT-PCR kit. The libraries were constructed in a second round of multiplex PCR and then size-selected and purified. Sequencing of the libraries was done on an Illumina HiSeq2000 using paired-end 100 bp reads. As for the original processing: SOAPnuke was used to process the raw data, removing reads that contained adapters or uncalled bases, had a mean Phred below 15, or lacked an exact match to the constant primer or identifier. COPE v1.2.5 was used to merge the high-quality paired reads, and each unique nucleotide sequence was defined as a clonotype. MiTCR v1.1 was used to align clonotypes to the IMGT TRBV, TRBD and TRBJ reference segments. Only V-J combinations with frequency above 0.0001, covering about 99% of repertoires, were analysed. A TCS score was defined as the ratio of F50 (clonal expansion) to E x V (chaos), with BLOSUM62-based TCRdist applied between CDR3 peptides within each V-J. Welch's t-statistics and random forest reduced some 510 V-J features to 13, which were used in a naive Bayes classifier (R e1071). Thyroid-blood repertoire similarity was quantified with the Morisita-Horn index. TCRdb reprocessed the public reads (quality trimming at Q25 with fastp, clone calling with MiXCR) and kept in-frame beta chains. Entries are consolidated by CDR3 protein sequence, retaining the most common genes and DNA. The V and J calls and clone size come from TCRdb's table, not from the authors' own analysis. The table for this sample lists 500,000 to 800,000 distinct CDR3 sequences; just under 45% of them were counted only once. About 7% of the sample comes from the top ten.

In the case of this clonotype: This clone's antigen is unknown. The record has no base qualities; no much larger clone is one base away.

The paper's findings and limits, for the study overall: Most expanded thyroid clonotypes (frequency above 0.001) were also detected in blood, a finding suggesting that blood repertoires may reflect thyroid immune responses. A 13 V-J signature model separated ophthalmopathy from stable hyperthyroidism, with approximately 87% sensitivity and 81.08% specificity in cross-validation and 80%/75% in testing. During validation, the model predicted progression to ophthalmopathy a median of about 5.9 months ahead of onset, with almost 71% sensitivity and under 85% specificity. Sample size was not statistically predetermined, and blinding of investigators to group allocation was not performed.

Patients with uncontrolled infections, other autoimmune diseases, pregnancy or lactation were excluded. Clinical symptoms, serum thyroxine and TRAb, thyroid ultrasound, and orbital computed tomography formed the basis for the diagnoses. Total RNA was extracted with Trizol reagent, and quality was checked on an Agilent 2100 Bioanalyzer. The junction shows trimming of 3 bases on V and 5 bases on J, and the gene matches do not reach 5 bases of it. CDR1 is given as DFQATT and CDR2 as SNEGSKA, both from the germline V gene (reference sequence). The CDR3 starts with the cysteine, ends with the phenylalanine, and has 13 residues. The DNA shown is the 39-base CDR3, in frame from base 1.

The chain is assembled from TRBV20-1 and TRBJ2-7; 9 central bases correspond to TRBD1. This TCR derives from an adult man with Graves' disease, either hyperthyroidism or ophthalmopathy (not recorded which). The sample was peripheral blood or thyroid tissue (not recorded which). The encoded CDR3 is CSARSQGAHEQYF. The DNA sequence follows: TGCAGTGCTAGGTCACAGGGGGCCCACGAGCAGTACTTC.